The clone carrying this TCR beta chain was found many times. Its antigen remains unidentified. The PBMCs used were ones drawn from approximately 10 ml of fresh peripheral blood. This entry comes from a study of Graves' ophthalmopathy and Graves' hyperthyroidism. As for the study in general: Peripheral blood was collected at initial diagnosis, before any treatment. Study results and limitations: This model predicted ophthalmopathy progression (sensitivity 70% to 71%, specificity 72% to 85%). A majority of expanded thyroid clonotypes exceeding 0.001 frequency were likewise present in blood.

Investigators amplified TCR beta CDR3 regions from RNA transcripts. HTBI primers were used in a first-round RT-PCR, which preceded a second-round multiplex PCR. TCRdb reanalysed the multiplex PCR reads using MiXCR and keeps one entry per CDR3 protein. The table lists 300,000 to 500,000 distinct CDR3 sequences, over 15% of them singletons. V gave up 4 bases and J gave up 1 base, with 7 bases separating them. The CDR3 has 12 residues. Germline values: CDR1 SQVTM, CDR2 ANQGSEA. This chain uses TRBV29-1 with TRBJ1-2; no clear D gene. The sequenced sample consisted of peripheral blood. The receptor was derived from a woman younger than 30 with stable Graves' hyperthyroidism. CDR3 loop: CSVVGINYGYTF. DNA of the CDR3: TGCAGCGTTGTAGGCATTAACTATGGCTACACCTTC. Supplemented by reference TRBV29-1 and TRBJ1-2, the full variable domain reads SAVISQKPSRDICQRGTSLTIQCQVDSQVTMMFWYRQQPGQSLTLIATANQGSEATYESGFVIDKFPISRPNLTFSTLTVSNMSPEDSSIYLCSVVGINYGYTFGSGTRLTVV.